This T cell receptor (beta chain) was documented in a study of T-cell memory formation after mild COVID-19. Whole-study context: Largely donor-specific sequence clusters came from a couple of donors.

TCRdb analysed the 5' RACE reads with MiXCR anew, one entry per CDR3 protein. Among 550,000 to 600,000 distinct CDR3 sequences listed, around 15% were seen once. This clonotype was counted between two and nine times. The antigen remains unidentified. Study results and limitations: Researchers could not confirm that second-wave clones peaking on day 37 targeted SARS-CoV-2. Memory cells collected pre-infection included some clones that later responded, suggesting cross-reactive memory joined.

The sequenced sample consisted of PBMCs or a T cell subset sorted from them (not recorded which). This clonotype originated in an adult woman who had mild COVID-19 (a few samples of this study predate the infection). Cell type and time point are not known.

Written as DNA, the CDR3 is TGTGCCAGCAGCGTAAACGCAGGCCCGGCAGGGTCACCCCTCCACTTT. Translated: CASSVNAGPAGSPLHF. The chain uses TRBV9 and TRBJ1-6; possibly TRBD1 for D (5 bases). CDR1 is SGDLS and CDR2 is YYNGEE in the germline V gene. The CDR3 has 16 amino acids. V was pared by 1 base and J by 10 bases, with 18 bases between. Based on the CDR3 plus reference TRBV9 and TRBJ1-6, the full variable domain is DSGVTQTPKHLITATGQRVTLRCSPRSGDLSVYWYQQSLDQGLQFLIQYYNGEERAKGNILERFSAQQFPDLHSELNLSSLELGDSALYFCASSVNAGPAGSPLHFGNGTRLTVT.